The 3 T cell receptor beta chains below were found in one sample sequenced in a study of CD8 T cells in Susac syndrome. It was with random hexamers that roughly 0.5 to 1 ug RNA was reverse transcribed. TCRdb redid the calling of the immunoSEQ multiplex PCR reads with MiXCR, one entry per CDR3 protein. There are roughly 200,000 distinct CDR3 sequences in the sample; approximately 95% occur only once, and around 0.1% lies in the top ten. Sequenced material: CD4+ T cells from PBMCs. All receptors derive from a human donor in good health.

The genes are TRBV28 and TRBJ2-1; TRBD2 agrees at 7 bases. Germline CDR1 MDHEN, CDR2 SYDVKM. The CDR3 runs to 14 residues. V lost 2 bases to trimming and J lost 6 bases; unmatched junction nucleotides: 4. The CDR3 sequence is CASSLERGSNEQFF. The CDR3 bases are TGTGCCAGCAGTTTAGAGCGGGGCAGCAATGAGCAGTTCTTC.

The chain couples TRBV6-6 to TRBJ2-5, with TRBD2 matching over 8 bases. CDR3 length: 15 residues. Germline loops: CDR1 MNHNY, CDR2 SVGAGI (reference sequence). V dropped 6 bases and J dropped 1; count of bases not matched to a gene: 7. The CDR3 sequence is CASSLPGGVQETQYF. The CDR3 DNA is TGTGCCAGCAGCCTCCCCGGGGGGGTCCAAGAGACCCAGTACTTC.

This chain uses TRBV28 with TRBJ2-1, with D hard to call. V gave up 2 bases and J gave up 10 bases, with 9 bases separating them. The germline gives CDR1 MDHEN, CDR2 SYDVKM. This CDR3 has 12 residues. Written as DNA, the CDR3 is TGTGCCAGCAGTTTAGTTTCGGTAGAGCAGTTCTTC. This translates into CASSLVSVEQFF.